This T cell receptor beta chain is drawn from a study of cytomegalovirus exposure and HLA in healthy donors (dated 2017 in TCRdb). For context, the study as a whole: In an earlier analysis of 587 of the donors, 250 to 300 Gb of sequence data and 117 million unique TCR beta sequences from 180 million or so T cells were reported. On average, roughly 240,000 unique TCR beta nucleotide sequences were sequenced per donor among about 400 genotyped donors of the cohort, with roughly 18% of those sequences being non-productive. In an earlier analysis of 587 of the donors, high-throughput TCR beta sequencing was used to judge whether each TCR beta V gene segment behaved as functional or pseudogenic. Of the approximately 400 genotyped donors, about 80% fell in the genetic ancestry cluster associated with self-reported Caucasian donors. The study aimed to test whether cataloging public T cell receptors could reveal signatures of past pathogen exposure. The later analysis used no new phenotypic data to find candidate immune exposures, relying instead on TCR beta sequences and their occurrence across donors. Typing coverage differed by locus: A, B, C, DRB1 and DQB1 were typed in roughly 629-630 donors, DQA1 in 500 to 550, DPA1 in 600 to 610, and DPB1 in 472. The study combined high-throughput TCR immunosequencing, statistical association of individual TCRs with disease status, and machine learning to predict cytomegalovirus infection status. Alongside the repertoire data, information on donor age, sex, ethnicity and CMV serostatus was compiled. A later genetic analysis took genome-wide SNP genotypes for about three fifths of the 666 donors and used that subset as a discovery cohort. All discovery cohort repertoires had been generated on a single sequencing platform. A later analysis re-examined previously published TCR beta repertoires from just over 650 donors and added high-resolution HLA genotyping to investigate patterns of TCR occurrence. Class I and class II HLA loci were covered by the typing at four-digit resolution. Four to six DR-DQ haplotypes were handled as single units for association and clustering because linkage in the cohort was strong. Besides the first cohort of 550 to 750 subjects, a separate validation cohort made up of 90 to 150 different subjects was used. The study profiled the T cell repertoires of 500 to 800 subjects by immunosequencing and related them to cytomegalovirus serostatus. An early release that covered some 630 HLA-typed donors contained approximately 320 gigabases of sequencing data and tens of millions of unique TCR sequences.

General findings and caveats noted by the study authors: The cohort was sequenced for TCR beta chains only, and without alpha or paired-chain data the features that could be detected were limited. Correlated functional status among segregating V segments might be attributable to linkage disequilibrium, but an unknown experimental factor could not be ruled out. In a later analysis, around 15,000 TCR beta sequences were associated with specific HLA alleles at a false discovery rate of 0.05. Presence/absence analyses assumed roughly uniform sequencing depth across donors, an assumption that may not hold. A total of 150 to 200 TCR beta chains were listed by the study as associated with cytomegalovirus. Because counts were too low, some 17 rarely observed V segments, including chromosome 9 orphons, were left out of the earlier analysis of approximately 580 of the donors. According to the authors, the approach could potentially be generalized to other disease states and immunological phenotypes. In a later analysis, HLA-associated TCR beta chains showed more clonal expansion and lower generation probabilities than non-associated chains that were equally common. A few of the identified cytomegalovirus-associated TCR beta chains were confirmed in vitro to be specific for cytomegalovirus antigens. Because the 87-base-pair reads could not distinguish some IMGT-functional V segments, including TRBV6-2 and TRBV6-3, those segments were excluded. A later analysis found that most CMV-associated TCR beta chains appeared HLA-restricted, with HLA associations seemingly driven largely by CMV exposure. In an earlier analysis of 587 of the donors, most TCR beta V segments appeared in productive rearrangements about 90% or about 30% of the time, broadly matching IMGT annotations. In a later analysis, several top co-occurrence clusters were reported to appear linked to parvovirus B19, influenza, CMV and Epstein-Barr virus. Because HLA typing was unavailable for some donors at each locus, only the typed subset was used in association tests. In a later genetic analysis, a missense DCLRE1C variant was associated with V-gene and J-gene trimming of TCR beta chains, and the association was replicated in an independent cohort. A further reported finding was that TCR beta sequences accurately predicted the HLA-A and HLA-B alleles for most subjects in the first cohort. Assigning TCR associations to individual alleles was difficult when HLA alleles, especially DR and DQ, strongly co-occurred. A cluster of highly shared sequence variants was judged likely to be a technical artifact of the sequencing pipeline. The classifier was reported to diagnose cytomegalovirus status with high specificity and sensitivity in both the original cohort and the validation cohort. Across donors, most TCR sequences were observed very rarely, whereas some public TCRs were present in many individuals. A later analysis found that TCR association rates varied across HLA loci, with DRB1 alleles showing the most associated TCRs and HLA-C alleles the fewest. According to a later genetic analysis, donors in an Asian-associated ancestry cluster had fewer N-insertions in productive TCRs than the approximately 690-donor mean. For the cohort, immune exposure information was limited to CMV serostatus.

Library preparation employed the immunoSEQ multiplex PCR assay. The multiplex PCR relied on a mix of 60 forward primers for TCR Vbeta segments and 13 reverse primers for TCR Jbeta segments. Amplification of the CDR3 region of rearranged TCR beta genes was performed with a multiplex PCR assay on genomic DNA. On the Illumina HiSeq System, the amplified TCR beta libraries were sequenced as 87-base-pair reads. Processing in the source paper ran as follows. In a later analysis, tens of millions of unique TCR beta chains were counted across the 650 to 750 repertoires, and around 10 million of these chains were shared by at least two donors. To remove PCR and sequencing errors, raw reads were error-corrected and collapsed into unique sequences using a nearest-neighbor algorithm that merged closely related sequences. V, D and J gene segments were assigned by aligning CDR3 sequences to IMGT reference sequences. For a sequence to be retained, a match of at least six nucleotides was required to both a V gene segment and a J gene segment. Rearrangements were called productive when the CDR3 lacked stop codons and stayed in frame with V and J; all others were non-productive. CDR3 was defined according to IMGT convention as the region running from the second conserved V-encoded cysteine to the conserved J-encoded phenylalanine. In an earlier analysis of around 640 of the donors, sequences lacking an unambiguous match to a single V gene segment were excluded. In an earlier analysis of 587 of the donors, a V segment was called functional when productive rearrangements were above 56.7%, and segregating when the standard deviation between donors exceeded 5%. To diagnose cytomegalovirus status from the catalog of TCR beta chain sequences, a statistical classification framework was built. In a later analysis, TCR nucleotide sequences were compared against IMGT/GENE-DB human TR gene sequences so that V and J genes could be assigned. Using the TCRdist pipeline, a later analysis assigned CDR3 sequences along with most-parsimonious VDJ recombination scenarios. A later analysis defined each TCR beta chain by its CDR3 amino acid sequence plus V-gene family, and excluded reads lacking a unique V-gene family. As a way to deal with suspected cross-contamination and a sequencing artifact, a later analysis dropped 500 to 700 nucleotide sequences that were highly shared and had low generation probability. A later analysis calculated a clonal expansion index for each public chain from normalized within-repertoire ranks of inferred template counts. In a later analysis, generation probabilities were computed using a VDJ recombination model fitted to out-of-frame rearrangements, and the results were checked against IGoR. Hypergeometric tests were used in a later analysis to score TCR-TCR, TCR-HLA and TCR-CMV co-occurrence, with a repertoire-size bias correction applied to the TCR pairs. In a later analysis, false discovery rates were estimated by permuting HLA or CMV assignments 20 times. A later analysis grouped co-occurring TCRs with DBSCAN, adding TCRdist sequence similarity when clustering within HLA-allele-positive subsets. Co-occurrence clustering excluded repertoires with fewer than 30,000 or more than 120,000 public chains, plus five with anomalous nucleotide sharing. TCRdb obtained this table from immuneACCESS and retained in-frame rearrangements with V and J assigned. These tables miss some clones; where compared with another copy, unresolved V genes account for less than half of the shortfall, and the remainder is unexplained. V and J calls plus clone size are reproduced from that table; the DNA served to infer D and trimming. Present in this sample are about 140,000 clones, about four fifths of which were seen just once. The ten largest clones represent about 3.4% of the sample.

The cohort consisted of more than 650 healthy bone marrow donors. At the time of sampling, all cohort members were nominally healthy, though unrecorded immune exposures were likely present. The donor tested CMV seropositive and was one of the 289 seropositive cohort members. Every donor gave a peripheral blood sample, and the peripheral blood mononuclear cells from that sample were used for TCR beta sequencing. The Qiagen DNeasy Blood Extraction Kit was used to extract genomic DNA from the blood cell samples. The CDR3 starts with the cysteine, ends with the phenylalanine, and has 14 residues. Only the CDR3 DNA is retained, 42 bases long and in frame from the first base. CDR1 is given as LNHNV and CDR2 as YYDKDF, both from the germline V gene (reference sequence). V loses 4 bases, J loses 2 bases, and the germline ends lie 9 bases apart. Regarding this clone: The antigen it binds to is not known. No base-level quality is on record; no much larger clone is a single base apart.

The V and J segments used are TRBV15 and TRBJ1-5; the D gene cannot be resolved reliably. Sequences were obtained from PBMCs. The sequence was obtained from a man aged 18 to 35 in good health and CMV-seropositive. CDR3 sequence: CATSTHGGNQPQHF. In nucleotides, the sequence is TGTGCCACCAGCACGCACGGTGGCAATCAGCCCCAGCATTTT.